The clone carrying this T cell receptor beta chain was detected ten times or more. Its antigen is as yet unknown. This sample was taken from a study of T-cell reconstitution after alpha-beta-depleted transplantation in children. Study observations and caveats: Elevated TCRbeta diversity at day 60 was traced, in some patients, to surviving recipient T cells and thymic progenitors. It was reported that alpha-beta T cells came from several hundred expanded graft clones (about two months after transplant). A year post-transplant, T-cell counts and diversity derived mostly from newly produced T cells.

Per germline, CDR1 DFQATT and CDR2 SNEGSKA (reference sequence). The V end was cut by 6 bases, the J end by 2 bases, with 17 bases between. The CDR3 is 14 amino acids. A library of TCRbeta sequences, prepared with unique molecular identifiers, was generated. From the PCR reads, TCRdb called clonotypes with MiXCR, one entry per CDR3 protein. The sample lists some 200,000 distinct CDR3 sequences; roughly 6% were seen once. The chain joins TRBV20-1 to TRBJ2-7; possibly TRBD1 or TRBD2 for D (6 bases each). Sequences were derived from PBMCs, sampled before TCRalphabeta/CD19-depleted stem cell transplant. This sequence originates from a girl under three years old with combined immunodeficiency, due to receive a stem cell transplant. The CDR3 sequence: CSARIWGAAYEQYF. The CDR3 DNA sequence: TGCAGTGCCAGAATATGGGGGGCCGCCTACGAGCAGTACTTC.